This T cell receptor (beta chain) stems from a study of neurological immune-mediated disorders. TCRdb reprocessed the 5' RACE reads with MiXCR, giving one entry per CDR3 protein. The sample contains about 27,000 distinct CDR3 sequences, approximately 21% of which appear only once. Germline V gene data show CDR1 as DFQATT and CDR2 as SNEGSKA (reference sequence). V gave up 7 bases and J gave up 7 bases; unmatched junction bases: 13. The CDR3 extends over 14 amino acids. This clonotype was found many times. Its antigen is as yet unknown. The study's findings and limits: HTLV-1-associated myelopathy showed the most TCR clonal expansion; multiple sclerosis the least, below healthy controls.

The rearrangement joins TRBV20-1 to TRBJ2-1, with 7 nucleotides matching TRBD1. The sequence was obtained from a woman aged 55 to 70 in good health. The sequencing sample was made of PBMCs. The CDR3 region is CSVGDSGGTNEQFF. In DNA form, the CDR3 reads TGCAGTGTTGGGGACAGTGGCGGCACAAATGAGCAGTTCTTC.